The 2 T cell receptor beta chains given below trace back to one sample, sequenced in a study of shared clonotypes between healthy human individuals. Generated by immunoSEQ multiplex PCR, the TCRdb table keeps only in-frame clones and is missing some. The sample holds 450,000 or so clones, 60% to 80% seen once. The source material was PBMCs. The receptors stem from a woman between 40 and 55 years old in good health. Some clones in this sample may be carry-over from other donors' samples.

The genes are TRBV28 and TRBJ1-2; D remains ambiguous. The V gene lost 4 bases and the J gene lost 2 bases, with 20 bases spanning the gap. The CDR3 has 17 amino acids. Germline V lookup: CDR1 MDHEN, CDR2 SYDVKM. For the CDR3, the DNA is TGTGCCAGCAGTTCCCCGGACCCGATGCCCTCCAACTATGGCTACACCTTC. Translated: CASSSPDPMPSNYGYTF.

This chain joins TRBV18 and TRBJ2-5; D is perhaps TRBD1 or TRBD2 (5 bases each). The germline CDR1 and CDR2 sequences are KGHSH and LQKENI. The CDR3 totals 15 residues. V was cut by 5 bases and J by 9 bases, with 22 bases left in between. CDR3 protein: CASSESGTPNRAQYF. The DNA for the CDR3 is TGTGCCAGCTCAGAGTCCGGGACCCCTAACCGGGCCCAGTACTTC. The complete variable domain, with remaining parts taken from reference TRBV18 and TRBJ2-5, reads NAGVMQNPRHLVRRRGQEARLRCSPMKGHSHVYWYRQLPEEGLKFMVYLQKENIIDESGMPKERFSAEFPKEGPSILRIQQVVRGDSAAYFCASSESGTPNRAQYFGPGTRLLVL.